The 21 T cell receptor beta chains given below trace back to one sample, sequenced in a study of T-cell memory formation after mild COVID-19. TCRdb called the 5' RACE reads again in MiXCR, with one record for every CDR3 protein. The table has a few hundred thousand distinct CDR3 sequences, approximately 15% seen once. Sequenced material: PBMCs or a T cell subset sorted from them (not recorded which). The receptor set was obtained from a man between 18 and 35 years old who had mild COVID-19 (a few samples of this study predate the infection). Cell type and time point are not known.

The chain recombines TRBV28 with TRBJ2-3, with 12 nucleotides matching TRBD2. CDR3 length equals 17 residues. In germline, CDR1 is MDHEN, CDR2 SYDVKM. The ends lost 5 bases at V and 4 bases at J; junction bases unmatched: 10. CDR3 DNA: TGTGCCAGCAGTCAAAAAGGACTAGCGGGGATTGCAGATACGCAGTATTTT. This translates into CASSQKGLAGIADTQYF.

The V gene is TRBV13, the J gene TRBJ2-7; TRBD1 or TRBD2 may be the D gene (5 bases each). The CDR3 runs to 14 residues. Trimming pared 5 bases from V and 0 bases from J, leaving 11 bases between. CDR1 is PRHDT and CDR2 is FYEKMQ in the germline V gene (reference sequence). The CDR3 loop reads CASSPEGSSYEQYF. DNA for the CDR3: TGTGCCAGCAGCCCCGAGGGGAGCTCCTACGAGCAGTACTTC.

This clonotype was observed at least ten times. This chain connects TRBV5-1 to TRBJ1-4; D is possibly TRBD1 (5 bases). CDR3 length: 16 residues. The V end lost 4 bases, the J end lost 4 bases, and 17 bases lay between the germline ends. CDR1 is SGHRS, CDR2 YFSETQ, per germline. The CDR3 DNA reads as TGCGCCAGCAGCGAGCTTGGCTTGGGGGATAATGAAAAACTGTTTTTT. Residues: CASSELGLGDNEKLFF. The whole variable domain, filled in from reference TRBV5-1 and TRBJ1-4, reads KAGVTQTPRYLIKTRGQQVTLSCSPISGHRSVSWYQQTPGQGLQFLFEYFSETQRNKGNFPGRFSGRQFSNSRSEMNVSTLELGDSALYLCASSELGLGDNEKLFFGSGTQLSVL.

In its sample, this clonotype was seen many times. The genes are TRBV5-1 and TRBJ2-6, with D perhaps matching TRBD1 or TRBD2 (6 bases each). This CDR3 contains 17 residues. Germline-derived CDR1 and CDR2 are SGHRS and YFSETQ. V lost 1 base to trimming and J lost 4 bases, with 15 bases between them. CDR3 region: CASSLTGSGAGANVLTF. CDR3 DNA: TGCGCCAGCAGCTTGACCGGTTCGGGGGCCGGGGCCAACGTCCTGACTTTC.

The chain links TRBV6-5 to TRBJ1-5; D not certain. This CDR3 region has 14 residues. The V end was cut by 6 bases, the J end by 1 base, with 10 bases between. Germline V lookup: CDR1 MNHEY, CDR2 SVGAGI. This CDR3 is CASSHFGSNQPQHF. The CDR3 nucleotides read TGTGCCAGCAGCCATTTCGGAAGCAATCAGCCCCAGCATTTT.

This clonotype was seen a handful of times. The J gene is TRBJ2-4, the V gene TRBV6-2 or TRBV6-3; weak D call: TRBD2 (6 bases). CDR1 MNHEY and CDR2 SVGEGT come from the germline V gene. V lost 10 bases to trimming and J lost 5 bases, with 15 bases between them. This CDR3 comprises 13 residues. The CDR3 sequence: CATALGGENIQYF. The CDR3 DNA reads as TGTGCCACTGCTCTGGGCGGGGAAAACATTCAGTACTTC.

This clonotype has a handful of counts. This chain connects TRBV5-1 to TRBJ1-1; D perhaps matches TRBD1 (6 bases). CDR1 SGHRS and CDR2 YFSETQ come from the germline V gene. Trimming removed 0 bases from V and 11 bases from J, with 14 bases in between. This CDR3 spans 13 amino acids. The CDR3: CASSLEQGTAAFF. CDR3 nucleotides: TGCGCCAGCAGCTTGGAACAGGGTACGGCCGCTTTCTTT.

This sequence joins TRBV5-1 and TRBJ2-5, with D hard to call. Germline V gives CDR1 SGHRS, CDR2 YFSETQ. The CDR3 runs 12 residues. Trimming pared 4 bases from V and 5 bases from J, leaving 9 bases between. In nucleotides, the CDR3 is TGCGCCAGCAGCCAAATGGGGGAGACCCAGTACTTC. Amino acid sequence: CASSQMGETQYF.

The chain uses TRBV4-3 and TRBJ1-4; possibly TRBD1 for D (6 bases). CDR1 and CDR2 from the germline V gene are LGHNA and YSLEER. The CDR3 has 17 residues. Trimming removed 0 bases at V and 8 bases at J, with 19 bases between. The CDR3 coding sequence is TGCGCCAGCAGCCAAGAATCATACCCCGGGCAGGGGGAAAAACTGTTTTTT. Amino acids: CASSQESYPGQGEKLFF.

This CDR3 is CASSQEGRLNSPLHF. As DNA, the CDR3 is TGTGCCAGCAGCCAAGAGGGCAGGCTCAATTCACCCCTCCACTTT. The rearrangement links TRBV4-2 to TRBJ1-6; D call uncertain. V was cut by 0 bases and J by 7 bases, with 10 bases left in between. Germline V gives CDR1 LGHNA, CDR2 YNFKEQ. The CDR3 length is 15 residues.

The rearrangement joins TRBV4-2 to TRBJ1-6; D gene ambiguous. With 0 bases removed from V and 14 bases from J, the gap between germline ends came to 14 bases. CDR3 length equals 14 residues. Germline loops: CDR1 LGHNA, CDR2 YNFKEQ. Written as DNA, the CDR3 is TGTGCCAGCAGCCAAGATGGAACAGACTTCACCCTCCACTTT. It translates to CASSQDGTDFTLHF.

The V and J genes are TRBV29-1 and TRBJ2-7, with 8 bases that match TRBD2. CDR3 length: 15 amino acids. Germline V gene data show CDR1 as SQVTM and CDR2 as ANQGSEA. Losses at the gene ends were 2 bases for V and 3 bases for J; bases not matched to a gene: 9. The CDR3, as DNA: TGCAGCGTTGAATGGGCAGCGGGGGTGGGCTACGAGCAGTACTTC. Translation: CSVEWAAGVGYEQYF.

The rearrangement links TRBV6-5 to TRBJ1-3, with D hard to call. Trimming stripped 7 bases from V and 3 bases from J, with 7 bases between. Germline assignment: CDR1 MNHEY and CDR2 SVGAGI. The CDR3 is 12 amino acids. The CDR3 sequence is CASTSLGNTIYF. CDR3 in DNA: TGTGCCAGCACTAGTCTTGGAAACACCATATATTTT.

This rearrangement joins TRBV11-1 to TRBJ1-6; D gene unclear. CDR3 size: 13 residues. V was cut by 3 bases and J by 10 bases, with 10 bases left in between. In germline, CDR1 is SGHAT, CDR2 FQDESV (reference sequence). Here the CDR3 reads CASSFTPDSPLHF. CDR3 DNA: TGTGCCAGCAGCTTTACACCCGACTCACCCCTCCACTTT.

This clonotype was counted a few times. The CDR3 is CSVTTGVGFTGELFF. DNA of the CDR3: TGCAGCGTGACTACGGGGGTGGGGTTCACCGGGGAGCTGTTTTTT. The rearrangement uses TRBV29-1 and TRBJ2-2; TRBD2 might be the D (6 bases). CDR1 is SQVTM, CDR2 ANQGSEA, per germline. V was trimmed by 6 bases and J by 4 bases, leaving 18 bases between them. The CDR3 is 15 residues long.

The rearrangement uses TRBV4-3 and TRBJ2-1, with D uncertain. Trimming pared 0 bases from V and 9 bases from J, leaving 9 bases between. Per the germline V gene, CDR1 is LGHNA and CDR2 is YSLEER. There are 13 residues in the CDR3. CDR3 residues: CASSQDSRAEQFF. CDR3 nucleotides: TGCGCCAGCAGCCAAGACTCAAGGGCTGAGCAGTTCTTC.

This clonotype was observed a handful of times. V usage is TRBV29-1 and J usage is TRBJ2-5, with D possibly TRBD1 on 6 matching bases. V was trimmed by 4 bases and J by 2 bases, leaving 11 bases between them. The V gene's germline CDR1 is SQVTM and CDR2 ANQGSEA. The CDR3 consists of 13 residues. CDR3 region: CSVGGHPQETQYF. The CDR3 DNA is TGCAGCGTTGGGGGACACCCTCAAGAGACCCAGTACTTC.

This clonotype was seen a handful of times. CDR3 nucleotide sequence: TGTGCCAGCACTTCCATCGGGGGGCCCTACAATGAGCAGTTCTTC. This sequence encodes CASTSIGGPYNEQFF. The rearrangement joins TRBV6-2 or TRBV6-3 to TRBJ2-1; possibly TRBD2 for D (7 bases). Germline V CDR1 and CDR2: MNHEY, SVGEGT. CDR3 length equals 15 residues. The V gene lost 7 bases and the J gene lost 2 bases, with 15 bases spanning the gap.

There are a few counts of this clonotype. CDR3 sequence: CASSPRVLSNEQYF. In nucleotides, the CDR3 is TGTGCCAGCAGCCCCCGGGTCCTTTCCAACGAGCAGTACTTC. The V and J genes are TRBV7-9 and TRBJ2-7; D gene unclear. Between the trimmed V and J ends, which lost 5 bases and 5 bases, there was a span of 16 bases. The CDR3 has 14 amino acids. Germline CDR1 and CDR2: SEHNR and FQNEAQ (reference sequence).

This chain joins TRBV12-3 or TRBV12-4 and TRBJ1-2, with D perhaps TRBD1 (6 bases). Trimming pared 8 bases from V and 4 bases from J, leaving 14 bases between. The CDR3 has 13 amino acids. The CDR3 loop is CASWVEGVYGYTF. For the CDR3, the DNA is TGTGCCAGCTGGGTCGAGGGGGTCTATGGCTACACCTTC.

In its sample, this clonotype was seen a few times. CDR3 amino acids: CASSRSQGLFEKLFF. As DNA, the CDR3 is TGTGCCAGCAGTCGGAGCCAGGGGCTCTTTGAAAAACTGTTTTTT. The J gene is TRBJ1-4, the V gene TRBV7-9; D might be TRBD1 (6 bases). The germline V and J ends were trimmed by 6 bases and 7 bases, with 18 bases remaining between them. The CDR3 consists of 15 residues. From germline, CDR1 is SEHNR and CDR2 FQNEAQ (reference sequence).